The 4 T cell receptor beta chains reported below all come from one sample, sequenced in a study of technical replicates of blood from a few donors. Sequencing used immunoSEQ multiplex PCR; TCRdb keeps in-frame clones, though not all of them. The sample has about 60,000 clones; just under 90% are singletons. What was sequenced was PBMCs. Every receptor here comes from a human donor in good health. Some clones in this sample may be carry-over from other donors' samples.

V usage is TRBV5-4 and J usage is TRBJ2-7; 8 bases map to TRBD1. The CDR3 contains 15 residues. J gave up 4 bases and V 4 bases, and 10 bases lay outside the gene matches. CDR1 is SGHNT and CDR2 is YYREEE in the germline V gene (reference sequence). The CDR3 region has the DNA TGTGCCAGCAGCCTAGACAGGGGAGCTCGGTACGAGCAGTACTTC. Translated, it gives CASSLDRGARYEQYF.

This chain connects TRBV6-6 to TRBJ2-3; 11 bases agree with TRBD2. The CDR3 sequence is 15 residues long. Germline loops: CDR1 MNHNY, CDR2 SVGAGI (reference sequence). V shed 2 bases and J 3 bases; nucleotides not matched to a gene: 1. This CDR3 reads CASSYRTSGTDTQYF. For the CDR3, the DNA is TGTGCCAGCAGTTACCGGACTAGCGGGACAGATACGCAGTATTTT.

V is TRBV27 and J is TRBJ1-1; 7 nucleotides match TRBD1. Per the germline V gene, CDR1 is MNHEY and CDR2 is SMNVEV (reference sequence). V dropped 8 bases and J dropped 0; count of bases not matched to a gene: 9. The CDR3 runs 15 residues. The CDR3 sequence: CASGAGQNMNTEAFF. The CDR3 DNA sequence: TGTGCCAGCGGGGCGGGACAGAATATGAACACTGAAGCTTTCTTT.

The DNA for the CDR3 is TGTGCCAGCTCACCATATAGTTGGGACAGGGGTCTTAATCAGCCCCAGCATTTT. Translating it yields CASSPYSWDRGLNQPQHF. V is TRBV18 and J is TRBJ1-5; 10 bases agree with TRBD1. V lost 2 bases, J lost 4 bases, and 11 bases stayed unmatched. The length of the CDR3 is 18 residues. CDR1 is KGHSH and CDR2 is LQKENI in the germline V gene.